The 20 T cell receptor beta chains below were found in one sample sequenced in a study of response to subunit inactivated influenza vaccine. Using its own MiXCR run on the RT-PCR reads, TCRdb lists one record per CDR3 protein. The table shows 200,000 to 250,000 distinct CDR3 sequences, with 12% occurring only once. The specimen was non-naive T cells sorted from PBMCs, collected 14 to 15 days before vaccination. These receptors were taken from a man in his fifties or sixties who received an inactivated influenza vaccine.

This clonotype was picked up a small number of times. The J gene is TRBJ2-5, the V gene TRBV12-3 or TRBV12-4; D call uncertain. This CDR3 has 13 residues. Trimming pared 7 bases from V and 1 base from J, leaving 10 bases between. The CDR3 region has the DNA TGTGCCAGCACCCAAGATACCCAAGAGACCCAGTACTTC. Its translation is CASTQDTQETQYF.

V usage is TRBV28 and J usage is TRBJ2-4, with a tentative D call TRBD1 (6 bases). The CDR3 totals 13 residues. Trimming removed 5 bases at V and 12 bases at J, with 17 bases between. In germline, CDR1 is MDHEN, CDR2 SYDVKM. The CDR3 protein is CASSLLTDSSQYF. For the CDR3, the DNA is TGTGCCAGCAGTCTTCTAACGGACAGCAGTCAGTACTTC.

CDR3 protein: CASRSQGTGWGEPQHF. The CDR3 region has the DNA TGTGCCAGTAGATCACAGGGGACGGGATGGGGGGAGCCCCAGCATTTT. The chain has TRBV19 and TRBJ1-5; TRBD1 matches at 7 bases. This CDR3 region has 16 residues. Losses at the gene ends were 6 bases for V and 8 bases for J; bases not matched to a gene: 16. Germline V gene sequence: CDR1 LNHDA, CDR2 SQIVND (reference sequence).

This clonotype was found a few times. The chain uses TRBV9 and TRBJ2-3; D perhaps matches TRBD1 (7 bases). V was clipped by 0 bases and J by 4 bases, with 12 bases between them. Germline CDR1 SGDLS, CDR2 YYNGEE. The CDR3 contains 15 residues. CDR3 amino acids: CASSVGPGGSDTQYF. In DNA form, the CDR3 reads TGTGCCAGCAGCGTAGGACCAGGGGGGTCAGATACGCAGTATTTT.

On this clonotype: A read error may be the cause here, since a much bigger clone is one base away. The V gene is TRBV7-2, the J gene TRBJ2-4, with D possibly being TRBD2 (6 bases). Germline V gives CDR1 SGHTA, CDR2 FQGNSA. The CDR3 extends over 16 amino acids. In DNA form, the CDR3 reads TGTGCCAGCAGCTTGGGGCCCGGTCCACGGGGGAACATTCAGTGCTTC. Translated: CASSLGPGPRGNIQCF.

This clonotype was picked up many times. The CDR3, as DNA: TGTGCCAGCAGCTCACGGACAGGGACCTACGAGCAGTACTTC. Amino acid sequence: CASSSRTGTYEQYF. This chain joins TRBV9 and TRBJ2-7, with 8 positions matching TRBD1. V gave up 4 bases and J gave up 2 bases; unmatched junction bases: 5. CDR3 length equals 14 residues. Germline V gene sequence: CDR1 SGDLS, CDR2 YYNGEE.

This clonotype was found a few times. The V call is TRBV18, the J call TRBJ1-2; TRBD1 agrees at 8 bases. The germline CDR1 and CDR2 sequences are KGHSH and LQKENI. V was pared by 5 bases and J by 3 bases, with 5 bases of the junction left unmatched. The CDR3 contains 14 residues. The CDR3 loop is CASSTNRGDYGYTF. Written as DNA, the CDR3 is TGTGCCAGCTCAACAAACAGGGGGGACTATGGCTACACCTTC. The full variable domain, its missing parts supplied by reference TRBV18 and TRBJ1-2, is NAGVMQNPRHLVRRRGQEARLRCSPMKGHSHVYWYRQLPEEGLKFMVYLQKENIIDESGMPKERFSAEFPKEGPSILRIQQVVRGDSAAYFCASSTNRGDYGYTFGSGTRLTVV.

This clonotype was counted ten times or more. The rearrangement links TRBV29-1 to TRBJ1-4, with 7 bases identical to TRBD1. The CDR3 loop spans 15 amino acids. Trimming removed 5 bases from V and 3 bases from J; junction bases left unmatched: 9. Germline V CDR1 and CDR2: SQVTM, ANQGSEA. This CDR3 reads CSVSRTGQPNEKLFF. For the CDR3, the DNA is TGCAGCGTTAGTCGTACGGGACAGCCTAATGAAAAACTGTTTTTT.

This clonotype appeared many times. This chain connects TRBV5-1 to TRBJ1-2; no firm D call. The CDR3 is 15 residues long. Germline lookup yields CDR1 SGHRS and CDR2 YFSETQ. The V end lost 2 bases, the J end lost 0 bases, and 11 bases lay between the germline ends. CDR3 residues: CASSFDHGANYGYTF. The CDR3 DNA reads TGCGCCAGCAGCTTTGACCACGGAGCTAACTATGGCTACACCTTC.

The rearrangement links TRBV12-3 or TRBV12-4 to TRBJ2-3; TRBD2 might be the D (6 bases). Trimming took off 3 bases at V and 1 base at J, with 11 bases between the two ends. CDR3 length equals 15 residues. The CDR3 coding sequence is TGTGCCAGCAGTTTCCCGGGACTCGGCACAGATACGCAGTATTTT. Translated, it gives CASSFPGLGTDTQYF.

This clonotype showed up many times. The chain has TRBV4-3 and TRBJ1-1; D not certain. The CDR3 is 13 amino acids. The V gene lost 0 bases and the J gene lost 7 bases, with 9 bases spanning the gap. Germline V gene sequence: CDR1 LGHNA, CDR2 YSLEER. CDR3 amino acids: CASSQDRAVEAFF. In DNA, the CDR3 is TGCGCCAGCAGCCAAGACCGGGCTGTTGAAGCTTTCTTT.

This clonotype was picked up a small number of times. The chain carries TRBV4-3 and TRBJ2-5; D is uncertain. The CDR3 has 13 amino acids. Germline CDR1 LGHNA, CDR2 YSLEER. V was shortened by 4 bases and J by 4 bases, with 10 bases between the two germline ends. CDR3 DNA sequence: TGCGCCAGCAGCCCATCAAGAGGAGAGACCCAGTACTTC. Translation gives CASSPSRGETQYF.

V and J are TRBV4-2 and TRBJ2-2; D gene unclear. V was trimmed by 2 bases and J by 0 bases, leaving 10 bases between them. Germline CDR1 LGHNA, CDR2 YNFKEQ. The CDR3 is 16 amino acids. CDR3 DNA: TGTGCCAGCAGCCAACTGGGCCGCGCGAACACCGGGGAGCTGTTTTTT. This gives the protein CASSQLGRANTGELFF.

This clonotype was seen repeatedly, ten times or more. This rearrangement joins TRBV11-2 to TRBJ2-2; D is perhaps TRBD1 (6 bases). Trimming left V 0 bases short and J 1 base short, with 6 bases between. Germline assignment: CDR1 SGHAT and CDR2 FQNNGV. The CDR3 runs to 15 residues. The CDR3: CASSLEGQNTGELFF. CDR3 bases: TGTGCCAGCAGCTTAGAGGGACAGAACACCGGGGAGCTGTTTTTT.

The rearrangement uses TRBV12-3 or TRBV12-4 and TRBJ1-1; D not certain. The CDR3 runs 11 residues. V lost 5 bases, J lost 1 base, and 2 bases lay in between. This CDR3 reads CASSENTEAFF. CDR3 DNA: TGTGCCAGCAGTGAGAACACTGAAGCTTTCTTT.

On this clonotype: At one end the junction does not follow the germline gene, possibly because of a read error. The rearrangement joins TRBV11-2 to TRBJ2-7; 11 positions agree with TRBD2. Germline CDR1 reads SGHAT; CDR2 reads FQNNGV. This CDR3 spans 14 amino acids. CDR3 loop: CASSLILAGGTHCF. CDR3 nucleotide sequence: TGTGCCAGCAGCTTGATTCTAGCGGGAGGCACCCACTGCTTC.

The V and J genes are TRBV6-5 and TRBJ1-1, with 8 bases lining up with TRBD1. J lost 1 base, V lost 4 bases, and 8 bases had no gene match. Per germline, CDR1 MNHEY and CDR2 SVGAGI. The CDR3 has 16 residues. DNA for the CDR3: TGTGCCAGCAGTTTCCGGACAGGGAGGAAGAACACTGAAGCTTTCTTT. Its translation: CASSFRTGRKNTEAFF.

The chain has TRBV4-3 and TRBJ2-1, with D uncertain. The V end was cut by 1 base, the J end by 2 bases, with 15 bases between. CDR1 is LGHNA and CDR2 is YSLEER in the germline V gene. This CDR3 is built from 17 residues. CDR3 DNA: TGCGCCAGCAGCCAAGTGTTCGGTGTACCGGCCTACAATGAGCAGTTCTTC. It is translated as CASSQVFGVPAYNEQFF.

This clonotype appeared a few times. The rearrangement uses TRBV6-1 and TRBJ1-4; no clear D. The germline gives CDR1 MNHNS, CDR2 SASEGT. This CDR3 comprises 14 residues. The V end lost 5 bases, the J end lost 3 bases, and 10 bases lay between the germline ends. The CDR3 region is CASSRAAPNEKLFF. As DNA, the CDR3 is TGTGCCAGCAGTAGGGCAGCACCTAATGAAAAACTGTTTTTT.

There are many counts of this clonotype. The CDR3 here is CASSRRGGDRYQETQYF. The CDR3 DNA follows: TGTGCCAGCAGCCGAAGAGGGGGCGACAGGTACCAAGAGACCCAGTACTTC. The chain employs TRBV5-5 and TRBJ2-5; 7 bases match TRBD1. CDR3 length: 17 amino acids. The V gene end was trimmed by 4 bases and the J gene end by 0 bases; junction bases not matched to a gene: 12. Germline values: CDR1 SGHKS, CDR2 YYEKEE (reference sequence).